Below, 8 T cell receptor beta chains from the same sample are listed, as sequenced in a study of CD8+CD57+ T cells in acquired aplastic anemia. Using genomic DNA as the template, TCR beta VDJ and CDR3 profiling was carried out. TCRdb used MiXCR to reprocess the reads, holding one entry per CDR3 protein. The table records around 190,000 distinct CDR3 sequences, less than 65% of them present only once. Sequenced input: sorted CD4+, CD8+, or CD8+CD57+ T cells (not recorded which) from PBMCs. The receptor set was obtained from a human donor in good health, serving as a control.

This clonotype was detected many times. The CDR3 protein is CASSLPVQPYEQYF. The CDR3 DNA reads as TGTGCCAGCAGCTTACCGGTACAACCCTACGAGCAGTACTTC. The chain recombines TRBV7-8 with TRBJ2-7; D uncertain. V was pared by 2 bases and J by 2 bases, with 10 bases between. This CDR3 has 14 amino acids. Germline V gene lookup returns CDR1 SGHVS and CDR2 FQNEAQ.

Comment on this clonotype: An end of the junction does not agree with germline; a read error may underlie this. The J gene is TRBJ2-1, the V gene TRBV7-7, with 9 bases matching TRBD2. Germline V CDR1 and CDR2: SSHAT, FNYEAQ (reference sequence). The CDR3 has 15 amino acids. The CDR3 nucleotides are TGTGCTAGCAGCCTCAGCGGGGGGTATGATAATGAGCAGTTCTTC. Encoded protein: CASSLSGGYDNEQFF.

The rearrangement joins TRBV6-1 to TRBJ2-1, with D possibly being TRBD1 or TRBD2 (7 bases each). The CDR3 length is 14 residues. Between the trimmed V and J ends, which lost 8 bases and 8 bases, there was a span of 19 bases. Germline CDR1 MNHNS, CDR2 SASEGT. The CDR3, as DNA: TGTGCCAGCGACAGGGCTGGGGAGGGCGATGAGCAGTTCTTC. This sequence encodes CASDRAGEGDEQFF.

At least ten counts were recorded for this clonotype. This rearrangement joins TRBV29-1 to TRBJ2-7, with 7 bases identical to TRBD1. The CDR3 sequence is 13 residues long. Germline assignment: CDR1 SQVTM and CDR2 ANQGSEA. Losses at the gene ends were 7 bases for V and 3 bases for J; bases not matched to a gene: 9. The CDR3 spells CSARGTAYYEQYF. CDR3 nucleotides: TGCAGCGCTAGGGGGACAGCCTACTACGAGCAGTACTTC.

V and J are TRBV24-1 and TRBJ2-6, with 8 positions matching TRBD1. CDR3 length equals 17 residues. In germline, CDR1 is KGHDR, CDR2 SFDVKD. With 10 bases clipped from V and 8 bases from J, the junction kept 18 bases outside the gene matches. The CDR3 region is CATNKPQGVGRPNVLTF. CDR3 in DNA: TGTGCCACGAACAAACCACAGGGGGTGGGGAGACCCAACGTCCTGACTTTC.

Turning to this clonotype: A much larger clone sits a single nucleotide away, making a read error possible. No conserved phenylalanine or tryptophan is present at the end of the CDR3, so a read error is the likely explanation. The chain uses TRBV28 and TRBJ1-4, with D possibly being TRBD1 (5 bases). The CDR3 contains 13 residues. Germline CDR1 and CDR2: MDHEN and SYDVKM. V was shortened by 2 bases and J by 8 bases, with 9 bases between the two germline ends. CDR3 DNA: TGTGCCAGCAGTTTAGGGGCCAAGGAAAAACTGTTTTTA. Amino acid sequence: CASSLGAKEKLFL.

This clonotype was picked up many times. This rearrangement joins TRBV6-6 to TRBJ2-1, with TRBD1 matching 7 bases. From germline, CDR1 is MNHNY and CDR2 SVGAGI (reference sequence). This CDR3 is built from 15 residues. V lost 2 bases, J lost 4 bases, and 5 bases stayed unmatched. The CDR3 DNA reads TGTGCCAGCAGTTACGGGCAGGGGGTTTACAATGAGCAGTTCTTC. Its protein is CASSYGQGVYNEQFF.

The CDR3 sequence: CASSEGGTGRREQYF. The CDR3 DNA reads TGTGCCAGCAGTGAAGGGGGGACAGGGAGGCGCGAGCAGTACTTC. The V and J genes are TRBV6-1 and TRBJ2-7; 9 nucleotides match TRBD1. CDR1 MNHNS and CDR2 SASEGT come from the germline V gene. Germline trimming cut 1 base from V and 6 bases from J; bases unmatched to any gene: 7. This CDR3 is 15 amino acids long.